This T cell receptor (beta chain) was sequenced in a study of blood T cell repertoires in COVID-19. The overall study: Some COVID-19 samples were acute and others convalescent; all came from the United States, Italy and Spain. From T cells, B-cell-depleted T cells, or PBMCs came the material, which was cDNA or gDNA.

Germline loops: CDR1 SQVTM, CDR2 ANQGSEA. The germline V and J ends were trimmed by 3 bases and 0 bases, with 6 bases remaining between them. The CDR3 contains 12 residues. In the original analysis: Reference gene primer amplification yielded estimated nucleated cell counts. This table comes from immunoSEQ multiplex PCR, and its TCRdb copy is limited to in-frame clones, with some not included. The DNA was the basis for D and trimming; V, J and clone size are from that table. The sample consists of about 110,000 clones, about 90% of them appearing once. The clonotype was recovered from a human donor in a cohort sampled during active COVID-19. V is TRBV29-1 and J is TRBJ2-7; D perhaps matches TRBD2 (5 bases). The sample comprised peripheral blood. In nucleotides, the CDR3 is TGCAGCGTTGAGACTAACTCCTACGAGCAGTACTTC. It yields the protein CSVETNSYEQYF.